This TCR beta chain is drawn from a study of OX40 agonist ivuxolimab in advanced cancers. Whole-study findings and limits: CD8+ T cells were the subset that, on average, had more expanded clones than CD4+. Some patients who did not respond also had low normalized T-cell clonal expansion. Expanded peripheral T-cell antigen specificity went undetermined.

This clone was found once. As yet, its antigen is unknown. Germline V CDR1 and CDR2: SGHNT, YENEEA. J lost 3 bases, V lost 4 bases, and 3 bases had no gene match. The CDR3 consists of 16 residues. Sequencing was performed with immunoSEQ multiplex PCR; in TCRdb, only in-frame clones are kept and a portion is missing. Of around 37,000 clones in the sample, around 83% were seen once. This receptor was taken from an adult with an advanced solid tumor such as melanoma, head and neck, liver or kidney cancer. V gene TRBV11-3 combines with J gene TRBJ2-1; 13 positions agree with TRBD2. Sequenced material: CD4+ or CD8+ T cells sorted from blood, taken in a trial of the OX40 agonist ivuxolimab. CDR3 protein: CASSSTSGGIYNEQFF. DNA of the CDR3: TGTGCCAGCAGCTCGACTAGCGGGGGGATCTACAATGAGCAGTTCTTC.